This TCR beta chain was identified in a study of PD-1 blockade in classical Hodgkin lymphoma. Study results and limitations: Repertoire difference causes, possibly disease activity or prior therapy, remain undefined. Diminished baseline TCR diversity has been reported in newly diagnosed patients relative to healthy donors.

The time point here: newly diagnosed, previously untreated cHL patient sample. Magnetic negative selection purified CD4+ T cells from thawed PBMCs. Comparator PBMCs were from newly diagnosed, untreated classical Hodgkin lymphoma. Sequencing was performed with immunoSEQ multiplex PCR; in TCRdb, only in-frame clones are kept and a portion is missing. This sample has roughly 23,000 clones; roughly 90% occur once, and the top ten carry about 0.42%. Germline values: CDR1 SNHLY, CDR2 FYNNEI. With V trimmed by 5 bases and J by 8 bases, 7 bases remained unmatched. There are 15 residues in the CDR3. Notes on this clone: The antigen is unknown.

The sequence was obtained from a human donor with classical Hodgkin lymphoma. The sample comprised CD4+ T cells from blood. This chain links TRBV2 with TRBJ2-1; 12 bases map to TRBD2. The CDR3 here is CASSLAGGVEDEQFF. CDR3 DNA sequence: TGTGCCAGCAGTCTAGCGGGGGGGGTCGAGGATGAGCAGTTCTTC. Filled out from reference TRBV2 and TRBJ2-1, the complete variable domain reads EPEVTQTPSHQVTQMGQEVILRCVPISNHLYFYWYRQILGQKVEFLVSFYNNEISEKSEIFDDQFSVERPDGSNFTLKIRSTKLEDSAMYFCASSLAGGVEDEQFFGPGTRLTVL.